The source of this T cell receptor (beta chain) is a study of a mutant IDH1 vaccine in newly diagnosed glioma. Indicated time point: week 11, during vaccination. Doses consisted of 300 ug of mutant IDH1 20-mer peptide each, paired with topical imiquimod. The germline V gene has CDR1 MNHEY and CDR2 SMNVEV (reference sequence). This CDR3 is built from 14 residues. Between the trimmed V and J ends, which lost 4 bases and 3 bases, there was a span of 10 bases. The data were produced by immunoSEQ multiplex PCR, yet TCRdb's version contains in-frame clones alone and is incomplete. Of 110,000 or so clones in the sample, roughly 90% were seen once. For this clone: Its target is not known.

The receptor was isolated from a woman aged 45-65 years with glioma. The genes are TRBV27 and TRBJ2-1; possible D gene TRBD2, 6 bases. Sequenced here: PBMCs, sampled from a glioma patient whose treatment included an IDH1 peptide vaccine. CDR3 DNA: TGTGCCAGCAGTTACGGGGGTTACTACAATGAGCAGTTCTTC. Protein sequence: CASSYGGYYNEQFF.